These 12 T cell receptor beta chains were all obtained from the same sample, sequenced in a study of T cells in Graves' hyperthyroidism and ophthalmopathy. Amplified regions were TCR beta CDR3 sequences from RNA transcripts. Researchers ran a first-round RT-PCR on the TCR CDR3 using the HTBI primer set. TCRdb itself ran the multiplex PCR reads through MiXCR, one entry per CDR3 protein. The sample records about 700,000 distinct CDR3 sequences, 45% being singletons. Material for sequencing was peripheral blood or thyroid tissue (not recorded which). These receptors came from an adult man with Graves' disease, either hyperthyroidism or ophthalmopathy (not recorded which).

The chain has TRBV29-1 and TRBJ1-2, with 7 bases matching TRBD1. This CDR3 spans 16 amino acids. Germline lookup yields CDR1 SQVTM and CDR2 ANQGSEA. J was trimmed by 5 bases and V by 0 bases; bases with no gene match: 12. CDR3 DNA sequence: TGCAGCGTTGAAGAGGTAGTAGGGCAGGGGGAGTATGGCTACACCTTC. Amino acid sequence: CSVEEVVGQGEYGYTF.

This clonotype was counted many times. The genes are TRBV19 and TRBJ1-5; D gene ambiguous. The CDR3 extends over 12 amino acids. V was clipped by 1 base and J by 7 bases, with 5 bases between them. The germline gives CDR1 LNHDA, CDR2 SQIVND (reference sequence). The CDR3 loop is CASSIVGQPQHF. In nucleotides, the CDR3 is TGTGCCAGTAGTATAGTCGGGCAGCCCCAGCATTTT.

The chain has TRBV25-1 and TRBJ1-6; D uncertain. V lost 5 bases and J lost 10, with 12 bases in between. This CDR3 has 13 residues. CDR1 and CDR2 (germline): MGHDK, SYGVNS. CDR3 residues: CASSSTTESPLHF. The DNA of the CDR3 is TGTGCCAGCAGTTCCACTACGGAGTCACCCCTCCACTTT.

The rearrangement links TRBV10-3 to TRBJ2-7; D is perhaps TRBD2 (5 bases). The CDR3 sequence is 16 residues long. In germline, CDR1 is ENHRY, CDR2 SYGVKD. Trimming took 4 bases from V and 1 from J, leaving 17 bases between them. Here the CDR3 reads CAISGSEEGSSYEQYF. The DNA of the CDR3 is TGTGCCATCAGTGGGTCGGAGGAAGGCTCTTCCTACGAGCAGTACTTC.

Turning to this clonotype: A much larger clonotype is one base distant, so this may be a read error. The chain recombines TRBV10-3 with TRBJ2-2, with D possibly being TRBD1 (5 bases). The length of the CDR3 is 18 residues. Deletions cut 4 bases from V and 4 bases from J, with 22 bases between. The germline V gene encodes CDR1 ENHRY and CDR2 SYGVKD. CDR3 loop: CAISAPDVDLRGTGELFF. The DNA for the CDR3 is TGTGCCATCAGTGCCCCGGATGTAGACCTTAGGGGCACCGGGGAGCTGTTTTTT.

This clonotype has only a few counts. The chain links TRBV7-2 to TRBJ1-2; tentative D call: TRBD1 (5 bases). V was pared by 6 bases and J by 6 bases, with 14 bases between. This CDR3 contains 13 residues. CDR1 is SGHTA and CDR2 is FQGNSA in the germline V gene. Written as DNA, the CDR3 is TGTGCCAGCAGTTTGACAGACGAACATGGCTACACCTTC. Its translation is CASSLTDEHGYTF. Full variable domain (rest looked up from reference TRBV7-2 and TRBJ1-2): GAGVSQSPSNKVTEKGKDVELRCDPISGHTALYWYRQSLGQGLEFLIYFQGNSAPDKSGLPSDRFSAERTGGSVSTLTIQRTQQEDSAVYLCASSLTDEHGYTFGSGTRLTVV.

A single count supports this clonotype. V is TRBV2 and J is TRBJ1-1; 7 positions agree with TRBD1. Unmatched junction bases numbered 4, after V lost 6 bases and J lost 0 bases. Germline V lookup: CDR1 SNHLY, CDR2 FYNNEI. CDR3 length: 14 amino acids. CDR3 nucleotide sequence: TGTGCCAGCAGAGGGGACAGTATGAACACTGAAGCTTTCTTT. Translating gives CASRGDSMNTEAFF.

This clonotype was seen repeatedly, ten times or more. The CDR3 region has the DNA TGTGCCAGCATCCCAGGGGAGGGGACTGAAGCTTTCTTT. This codes for CASIPGEGTEAFF. The rearrangement uses TRBV2 and TRBJ1-1; possible D gene TRBD1, 6 bases. The ends were cut back, 7 bases at V and 5 bases at J, with 14 bases in the middle. Germline CDR1 SNHLY, CDR2 FYNNEI. The CDR3 loop spans 13 amino acids. Filled out from reference TRBV2 and TRBJ1-1, the complete variable domain reads EPEVTQTPSHQVTQMGQEVILRCVPISNHLYFYWYRQILGQKVEFLVSFYNNEISEKSEIFDDQFSVERPDGSNFTLKIRSTKLEDSAMYFCASIPGEGTEAFFGQGTRLTVV.

This clonotype was counted between two and nine times. V usage is TRBV7-9 and J usage is TRBJ1-2, with 8 bases lining up with TRBD1. Unmatched junction bases numbered 9, after V lost 5 bases and J lost 7 bases. The CDR3 sequence is 14 residues long. Germline V gene data show CDR1 as SEHNR and CDR2 as FQNEAQ (reference sequence). The CDR3, as DNA: TGTGCCAGCAGCCCAGGGGGCCAGCGGGGTGGCTACACCTTC. This encodes CASSPGGQRGGYTF.

The chain employs TRBV6-5 and TRBJ2-7; TRBD2 matches at 10 bases. The CDR3 runs to 17 residues. Germline CDR1 and CDR2: MNHEY and SVGAGI. The V gene end was trimmed by 4 bases and the J gene end by 5 bases; junction bases not matched to a gene: 14. As DNA, the CDR3 is TGTGCCAGCAGTTCGATAGCGGGGGGCCTACTCCCTGACGAGCAGTACTTC. Amino acid sequence: CASSSIAGGLLPDEQYF.

Only a few counts were recorded for this clonotype. The rearrangement joins TRBV5-1 to TRBJ1-2; D is undetermined. V dropped 5 bases and J dropped 7 bases, with 18 bases sitting between them. CDR1 is SGHRS, CDR2 YFSETQ, per germline. The CDR3 covers 14 residues. The CDR3 sequence is CASRPTAFLGGYTF. CDR3 nucleotide sequence: TGCGCCAGCAGACCGACGGCCTTCTTGGGTGGCTACACCTTC. The whole variable domain, remainder taken from reference TRBV5-1 and TRBJ1-2, is KAGVTQTPRYLIKTRGQQVTLSCSPISGHRSVSWYQQTPGQGLQFLFEYFSETQRNKGNFPGRFSGRQFSNSRSEMNVSTLELGDSALYLCASRPTAFLGGYTFGSGTRLTVV.

This chain links TRBV12-3 or TRBV12-4 with TRBJ1-2, with no clear D. The CDR3 spans 14 residues. V was trimmed by 3 bases and J by 4 bases, leaving 12 bases between them. In DNA form, the CDR3 reads TGTGCCAGCAGTTTTTTGAGCACAGTCTATGGCTACACCTTC. Translating gives CASSFLSTVYGYTF.